The T cell receptor beta chain described here comes from a study of early T cells in non-severe SARS-CoV-2 infection. Study details: From unsorted whole blood, bulk RNA was sequenced, and the chains remained unpaired. Findings and limits, study-wide: There was a bias toward anti-spike CD8 responses in VDJdb matching, which missed private and CD4 specificities.

Germline V CDR1 and CDR2: DFQATT, SNEGSKA (reference sequence). This CDR3 spans 15 amino acids. Trimming left V 6 bases short and J 4 bases short, with 20 bases between. TCRdb fed the 5' RACE reads into MiXCR, producing one record per CDR3 protein. The sample yields some 98,000 distinct CDR3 sequences, approximately 16% seen once. About this clonotype: Its antigen is as yet unknown.

Sequenced input: whole blood. This TCR came from an adult who was a healthcare worker with PCR-confirmed SARS-CoV-2 infection or an uninfected control (not recorded which). The chain is built from TRBV20-1 and TRBJ2-3; D may be TRBD1 (6 bases). The CDR3 DNA sequence: TGCAGTGCCCCCGAGGGGGATCCTTCGCCAGATACGCAGTATTTT. Protein product: CSAPEGDPSPDTQYF.